This T cell receptor (beta chain) was documented in a study of a mutant IDH1 vaccine in newly diagnosed glioma. Study-level information: Former treatment meant radiotherapy, temozolomide, or both; the majority had gotten both.

A remark on this clone: Its specificity is not known.

Clones were sequenced by immunoSEQ multiplex PCR, and TCRdb holds only the in-frame ones, with some missing. The sample records tens of thousands of clones, 75% to 90% being singletons. The time point: week 47, end of study. Every single dose of the vaccine, 300 ug of mutant IDH1 20-mer peptide, came with topical imiquimod. In weeks 1, 3, 5, 7, 11, 15, 19 and 23, patients were immunized, eight times in all. The CDR3 runs to 15 residues. Looked up from germline, CDR1 is LGHNT and CDR2 is FRNRAP. V shed 1 base and J 6 bases; nucleotides not matched to a gene: 6. The chain is built from TRBV12-5 and TRBJ1-5; 7 bases are shared with TRBD1. The sequenced sample was PBMCs, obtained from a glioma patient whose treatment included an IDH1 peptide vaccine. This sequence was found in a man in his forties with glioma. The CDR3 reads CASGLDDRVSQPQHF. The CDR3 region has the DNA TGTGCTAGTGGTTTGGATGACAGGGTTAGTCAGCCCCAGCATTTT.